A selection of T cell receptor beta chains follows, all from one sample in a study of CD4 T cells in relation to SARS-CoV-2 and coronaviruses. No antigen is known for these receptors. The table came from immunoSEQ multiplex PCR; TCRdb's copy has only in-frame clones and leaves some out. Altogether about 24,000 clones are present, roughly 80% being singletons, with the ten largest covering 16%. What was sequenced was CD4+ T cells from PBMCs, cultured in vitro. The origin of the receptors is a human donor in good health. Each CDR3 is given with its conserved first and last residue.

V	J	CDR3
TRBV18	TRBJ2-1	CASSPRGGGGDSYNEQFF
TRBV29-1	TRBJ1-1	CSVDAGPTEAFF
TRBV6-5	TRBJ1-1	CASTLAAPGAEAFF
TRBV2	TRBJ2-5	CASRQGSQETQYF
TRBV7-9	TRBJ2-5	CASSPGTRETQYF
TRBV7-8	TRBJ1-1	CASSWDTVTEAFF
TRBV7-8	TRBJ2-7	CASSLVAAGGYEQYF
TRBV6-1	TRBJ2-1	CASSEGTSGGGANEQFF
TRBV10-3	TRBJ2-7	CAIGTGGSYEQYF
TRBV19	TRBJ2-5	CASSIKRDLYQETQYF
TRBV7-8	TRBJ1-3	CASSFGGSGNTIYF
TRBV5-1	TRBJ2-1	CASSLDVGGGNEQFF
TRBV7-2	TRBJ2-7	CASSPSPGREQYF
TRBV28	TRBJ2-6	CASSWELAGDSGANVLTF
TRBV5-1	TRBJ2-7	CASSLAPTSDYEQYF
TRBV23-1	TRBJ2-5	CASSPPAGQGGGETQYF
TRBV7-3	TRBJ2-7	CASSQTGGSDYEQYF
TRBV12-3/TRBV12-4	TRBJ2-2	CASSPGPVGELFF